These T cell receptor beta chains were read from a single sample in a study of T-cell reconstitution after alpha-beta-depleted transplantation in children. Each CDR3 protein gets one entry after TCRdb re-called the PCR reads with MiXCR. The sample carries 60,000 to 100,000 distinct CDR3 sequences, over 15% recorded once. The input for sequencing was PBMCs, mostly from graft donor cells, taken 360 days after TCRalphabeta/CD19-depleted stem cell transplant. The receptor set was obtained from a male patient under 10 years old who had a stem cell transplant for acute lymphoblastic leukemia, so the T cells may come from the graft donor. CDR3s leave out the opening cysteine and the closing phenylalanine or tryptophan.

V gene	J gene	CDR3 protein
TRBV20-1	TRBJ2-3	SASSLIQGRDTQY
TRBV24-1	TRBJ1-5	ATSASGAGNQPQH
TRBV20-1	TRBJ1-1	SARQANTEAF
TRBV29-1	TRBJ1-1	SVPPHLGKTEAF
TRBV27	TRBJ2-7	ASSLRGGPSYEQY
TRBV6-5	TRBJ2-1	ASSYRGASSSYNEQF
TRBV7-6	TRBJ2-2	ASSLRLAGATNTGELF
TRBV12-3/TRBV12-4	TRBJ2-7	ASSFGKRSSYEQY
TRBV27	TRBJ2-2	ASSLYIATGSGELF
TRBV15	TRBJ2-3	ATSRRPSNESTDTQY
TRBV10-3	TRBJ2-7	AISLSRYEQY
TRBV5-6	TRBJ2-1	ASSLWQLAYNEQF
TRBV5-1	TRBJ2-2	ASSLATGELF
TRBV5-4	TRBJ2-5	ASSWRGQTQY
TRBV20-1	TRBJ2-4	SARGLAITQNIQY
TRBV2	TRBJ2-7	ASSEAREWETNYEQY
TRBV7-9	TRBJ2-7	ASSRNNYEQY
TRBV7-8	TRBJ2-1	ASSLRESFPYNEQF
TRBV7-9	TRBJ2-7	ASSLDGASYEQY
TRBV3-1	TRBJ2-7	ASSQTGDYEQY
TRBV7-9	TRBJ1-1	ASSTGQTEAF
TRBV27	TRBJ2-3	ASSLAAPDTQY
TRBV5-5	TRBJ2-2	ASNLLLGGVRAGELF
TRBV5-6	TRBJ2-7	ASSTQDRYEQY
TRBV20-1	TRBJ1-2	SARLWSGYGYT
TRBV18	TRBJ2-7	ASSPGGSEQY
TRBV30	TRBJ2-1	AWSLGVPYNEQF
TRBV10-3	TRBJ2-1	AISGAGRYNEQF
TRBV6-5	TRBJ1-1	ASRAGLSTEAF
TRBV7-9	TRBJ2-3	ASSQRTGTTDTQY
TRBV7-9	TRBJ2-1	ASTGGASGSHEQF
TRBV6-1	TRBJ1-5	ASSGQVGADQPQH
TRBV20-1	TRBJ2-3	SALAGTQSTDTQY
TRBV2	TRBJ2-7	ASSNDYEQY
TRBV5-4	TRBJ2-7	ASSFAAGGSYEQY
TRBV10-3	TRBJ2-6	AISGGGNPGANVLT
TRBV10-2	TRBJ2-3	ASSESDTQY
TRBV5-6	TRBJ2-2	ASSLTGVGPGELF
TRBV27	TRBJ2-3	ASSSADRRATQY
TRBV6-2/TRBV6-3	TRBJ1-1	ASSTGRFSAF
TRBV6-4	TRBJ2-1	ASSDSPKNEQF
TRBV7-9	TRBJ2-7	ASSPASGSKSYEQY
TRBV4-2	TRBJ2-2	ASSQGDHYTGELF
TRBV5-1	TRBJ2-2	ASRYNSGTTGELF
TRBV3-1	TRBJ2-7	ASSQAREGWNEQY
TRBV20-1	TRBJ2-7	SALRMSYEQY
TRBV4-2	TRBJ1-2	ASSQDRTSYGYT
TRBV10-1	TRBJ2-5	ASSESRAGGAETQY
TRBV4-1	TRBJ2-1	ASSQHPATGNNEQF
TRBV5-1	TRBJ2-1	ASSFDHSGSMDEQF
TRBV7-2	TRBJ2-7	ASSYGGRAYEQY
TRBV12-3/TRBV12-4	TRBJ2-7	ASSLGYPAGEQY
TRBV5-1	TRBJ2-5	ASSLGGTAQETQY
TRBV5-6	TRBJ1-1	ASSLRRGLSNTEAF
TRBV7-7	TRBJ2-1	ASSLAGGVNEQF
TRBV12-3/TRBV12-4	TRBJ2-2	ASNKLQGPGELF
TRBV11-2	TRBJ2-1	ASSLGIVAGGSYNEQF